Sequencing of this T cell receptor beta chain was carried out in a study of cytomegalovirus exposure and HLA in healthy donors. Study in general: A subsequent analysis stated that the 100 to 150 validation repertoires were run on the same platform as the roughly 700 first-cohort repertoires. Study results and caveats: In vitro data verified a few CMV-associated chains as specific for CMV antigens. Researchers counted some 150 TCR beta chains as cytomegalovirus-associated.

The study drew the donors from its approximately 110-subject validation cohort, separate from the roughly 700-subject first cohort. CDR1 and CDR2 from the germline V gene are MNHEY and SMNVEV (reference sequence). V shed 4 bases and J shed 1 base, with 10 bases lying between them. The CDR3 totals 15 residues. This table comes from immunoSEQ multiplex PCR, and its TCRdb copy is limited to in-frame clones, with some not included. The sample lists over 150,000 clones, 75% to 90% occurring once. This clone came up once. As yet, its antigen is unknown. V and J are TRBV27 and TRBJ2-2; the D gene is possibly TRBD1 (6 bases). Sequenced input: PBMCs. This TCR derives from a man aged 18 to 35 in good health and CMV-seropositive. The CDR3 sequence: CASSSRDMNTGELFF. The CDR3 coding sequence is TGTGCCAGCAGTTCCCGGGACATGAACACCGGGGAGCTGTTTTTT.